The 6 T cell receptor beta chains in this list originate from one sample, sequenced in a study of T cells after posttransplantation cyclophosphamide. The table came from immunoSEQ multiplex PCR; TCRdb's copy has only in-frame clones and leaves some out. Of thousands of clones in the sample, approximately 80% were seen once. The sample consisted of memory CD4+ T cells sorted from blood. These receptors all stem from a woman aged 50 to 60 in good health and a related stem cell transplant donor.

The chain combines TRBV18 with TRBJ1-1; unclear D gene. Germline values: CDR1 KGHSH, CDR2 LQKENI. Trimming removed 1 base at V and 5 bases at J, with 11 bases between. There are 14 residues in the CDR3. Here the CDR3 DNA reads TGTGCCAGCTCACCACTCGAGAGGTGGACTGAAGCTTTCTTT. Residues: CASSPLERWTEAFF.

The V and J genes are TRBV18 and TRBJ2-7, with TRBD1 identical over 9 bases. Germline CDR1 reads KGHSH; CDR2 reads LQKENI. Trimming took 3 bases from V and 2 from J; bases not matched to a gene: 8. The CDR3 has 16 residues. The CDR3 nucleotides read TGTGCCAGCTCACCCCGACAGGGGGGGAGGACCTACGAGCAGTACTTC. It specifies CASSPRQGGRTYEQYF.

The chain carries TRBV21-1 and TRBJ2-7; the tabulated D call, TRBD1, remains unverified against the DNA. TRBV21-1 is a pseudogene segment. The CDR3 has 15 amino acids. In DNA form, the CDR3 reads TGTGCCAGCAGCATAGGGCTGGGGCAGCCCTACGAGCAGTACTTC. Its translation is CASSIGLGQPYEQYF.

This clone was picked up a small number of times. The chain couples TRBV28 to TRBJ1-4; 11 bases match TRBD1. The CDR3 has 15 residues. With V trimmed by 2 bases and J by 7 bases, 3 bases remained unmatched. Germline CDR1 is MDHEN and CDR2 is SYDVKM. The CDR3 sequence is CASSLLGQGGEKLFF. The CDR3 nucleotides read TGTGCCAGCAGTTTACTGGGACAGGGGGGTGAAAAACTGTTTTTT. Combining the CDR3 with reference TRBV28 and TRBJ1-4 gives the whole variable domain DVKVTQSSRYLVKRTGEKVFLECVQDMDHENMFWYRQDPGLGLRLIYFSYDVKMKEKGDIPEGYSVSREKKERFSLILESASTNQTSMYLCASSLLGQGGEKLFFGSGTQLSVL.

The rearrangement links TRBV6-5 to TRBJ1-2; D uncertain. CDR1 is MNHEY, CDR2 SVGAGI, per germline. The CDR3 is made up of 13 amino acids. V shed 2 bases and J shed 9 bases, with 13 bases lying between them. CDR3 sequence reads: CASSYRGMSSYTF. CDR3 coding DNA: TGTGCCAGCAGTTACAGAGGGATGAGTAGCTACACCTTC.

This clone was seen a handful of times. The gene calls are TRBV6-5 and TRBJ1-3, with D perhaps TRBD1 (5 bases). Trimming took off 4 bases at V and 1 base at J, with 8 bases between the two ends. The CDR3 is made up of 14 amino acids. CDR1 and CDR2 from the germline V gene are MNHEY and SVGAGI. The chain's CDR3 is CASSWGVSGNTIYF. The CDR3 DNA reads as TGTGCCAGCAGTTGGGGGGTATCTGGAAACACCATATATTTT.